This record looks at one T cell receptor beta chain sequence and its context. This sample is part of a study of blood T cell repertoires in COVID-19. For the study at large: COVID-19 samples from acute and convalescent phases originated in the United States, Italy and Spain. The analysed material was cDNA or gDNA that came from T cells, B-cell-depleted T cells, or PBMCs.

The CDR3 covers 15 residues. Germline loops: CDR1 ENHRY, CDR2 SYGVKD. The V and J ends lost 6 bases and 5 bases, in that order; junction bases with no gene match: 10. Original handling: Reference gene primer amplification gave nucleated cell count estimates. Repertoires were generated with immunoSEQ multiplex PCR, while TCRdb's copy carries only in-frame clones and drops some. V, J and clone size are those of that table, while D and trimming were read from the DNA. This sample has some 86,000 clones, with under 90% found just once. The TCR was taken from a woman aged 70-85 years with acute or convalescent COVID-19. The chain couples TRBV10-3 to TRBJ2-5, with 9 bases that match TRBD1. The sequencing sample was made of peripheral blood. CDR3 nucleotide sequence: TGTGCCATCAGAGCCGGGACAGGGTACGGGGAGACCCAGTACTTC. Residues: CAIRAGTGYGETQYF.